This passage covers 8 T cell receptor beta chains from one sample sequenced in a study of patients and donors after allogeneic stem cell transplantation. TCRdb re-called the RT-PCR reads through MiXCR, storing one row per CDR3 protein. The sample holds 84,000 or so distinct CDR3 sequences; about 44% are singletons and the top ten take about 64%. Sequenced material: blood, either unsorted or a sorted T cell fraction (not recorded which). Source of these receptors: a human donor who was either an allogeneic HSCT recipient or a stem cell or donor lymphocyte infusion donor (not recorded which). It is not recorded whose cells these are; they may come from a transplant donor.

The V and J genes are TRBV5-1 and TRBJ2-4; the D call may be TRBD1 or TRBD2 (5 bases each). This CDR3 has 13 amino acids. CDR1 is SGHRS, CDR2 YFSETQ, per germline. Trimming stripped 5 bases from V and 1 base from J, with 7 bases between. The CDR3 coding sequence is TGCGCCAGCAGGGGGGAGGCCAAAAACATTCAGTACTTC. It is translated as CASRGEAKNIQYF.

This clonotype was recorded once. The chain has TRBV20-1 and TRBJ2-1, with D possibly matching TRBD2 (6 bases). Between the trimmed V and J ends, which lost 0 bases and 5 bases, there was a span of 14 bases. Germline assignment: CDR1 DFQATT and CDR2 SNEGSKA (reference sequence). This CDR3 is 15 amino acids long. The CDR3 DNA sequence: TGCAGTGCTAGAGATATAGAGCGGGTCCACAATGAGCAGTTCTTC. Encoded protein: CSARDIERVHNEQFF.

In this sample, this clonotype turned up a few times. V and J are TRBV7-2 and TRBJ1-1; D unclear. The CDR3 consists of 16 residues. The V and J ends lost 3 bases and 1 base respectively, with 15 bases between them. Per germline, CDR1 SGHTA and CDR2 FQGNSA. This CDR3 reads CASSFRSGLQNTEAFF. In DNA, the CDR3 is TGTGCCAGCAGCTTCAGGTCCGGGCTACAGAACACTGAAGCTTTCTTT.

V and J are TRBV7-2 and TRBJ1-2, with D possibly matching TRBD1 (5 bases). Trimming pared 1 base from V and 6 bases from J, leaving 12 bases between. The CDR3 runs 14 residues. Per germline, CDR1 SGHTA and CDR2 FQGNSA. The CDR3 sequence: CASSLVGVGNGYTF. Here the CDR3 DNA reads TGTGCCAGCAGCTTAGTAGGGGTAGGAAATGGCTACACCTTC.

The sample holds a few counts of this clonotype. One junction end disagrees with the germline gene, perhaps due to a read error. This chain joins TRBV10-3 and TRBJ1-3; D is unresolved. The CDR3 length is 11 residues. Germline CDR1 and CDR2: ENHRY and SYGVKD. The CDR3 is CLVRSGNTIYF. CDR3 nucleotides: TGCCTTGTTCGCTCTGGAAACACCATATATTTT.

This chain uses TRBV27 with TRBJ2-4, with D unclear. Germline V gene data show CDR1 as MNHEY and CDR2 as SMNVEV (reference sequence). Trimming removed 5 bases from V and 3 bases from J, with 11 bases in between. The CDR3 extends over 14 amino acids. The DNA of the CDR3 is TGTGCCAGCAGTCAGTCGGCAGGCAAAAACATTCAGTACTTC. Its protein is CASSQSAGKNIQYF.

The chain is built from TRBV12-3 or TRBV12-4 and TRBJ2-5; the D gene is possibly TRBD1 (6 bases). This CDR3 is built from 14 residues. V was cut by 7 bases and J by 1 base, with 13 bases left in between. CDR3 coding DNA: TGTGCCAGCACCCGTACAGGGTTCCAAGAGACCCAGTACTTC. Its translation: CASTRTGFQETQYF.

This clonotype was observed a handful of times. The chain has TRBV5-1 and TRBJ1-5, with D unclear. Germline V gives CDR1 SGHRS, CDR2 YFSETQ. CDR3 size: 15 residues. The V end lost 0 bases, the J end lost 3 bases, and 10 bases lay between the germline ends. Here the CDR3 DNA reads TGCGCCAGCAGCTTGGATTTGGGAGACAATCAGCCCCAGCATTTT. Protein sequence: CASSLDLGDNQPQHF.